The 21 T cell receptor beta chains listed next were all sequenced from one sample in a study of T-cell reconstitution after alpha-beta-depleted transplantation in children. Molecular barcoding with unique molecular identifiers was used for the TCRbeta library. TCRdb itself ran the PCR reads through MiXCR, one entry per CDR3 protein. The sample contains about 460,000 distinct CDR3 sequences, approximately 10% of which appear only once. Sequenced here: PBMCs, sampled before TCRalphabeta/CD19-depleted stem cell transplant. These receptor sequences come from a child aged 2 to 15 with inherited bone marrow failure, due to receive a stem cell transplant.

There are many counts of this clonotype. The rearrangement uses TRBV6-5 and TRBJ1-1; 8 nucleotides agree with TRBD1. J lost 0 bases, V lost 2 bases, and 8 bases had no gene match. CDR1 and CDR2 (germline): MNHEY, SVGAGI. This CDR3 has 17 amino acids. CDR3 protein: CASSYPEGQVMNTEAFF. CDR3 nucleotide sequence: TGTGCCAGCAGTTACCCAGAGGGACAGGTGATGAACACTGAAGCTTTCTTT.

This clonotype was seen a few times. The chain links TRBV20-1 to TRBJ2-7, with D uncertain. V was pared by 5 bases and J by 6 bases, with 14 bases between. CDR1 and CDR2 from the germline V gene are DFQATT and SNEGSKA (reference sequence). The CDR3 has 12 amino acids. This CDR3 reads CSAPRPDGEQYF. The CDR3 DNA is TGCAGTGCTCCCCGACCAGACGGCGAGCAGTACTTC.

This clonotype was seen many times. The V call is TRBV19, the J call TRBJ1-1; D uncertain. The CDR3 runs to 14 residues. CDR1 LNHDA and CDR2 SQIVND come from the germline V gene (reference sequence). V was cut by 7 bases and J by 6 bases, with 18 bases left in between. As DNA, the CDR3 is TGTGCCAGTACCAACCTGAGGGAAACAGCTGAAGCTTTCTTT. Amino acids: CASTNLRETAEAFF.

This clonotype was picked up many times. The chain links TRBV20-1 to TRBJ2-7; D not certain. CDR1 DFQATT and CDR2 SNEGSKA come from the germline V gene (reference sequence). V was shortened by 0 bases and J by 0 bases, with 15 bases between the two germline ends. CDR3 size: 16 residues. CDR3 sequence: CSAREGFADHSYEQYF. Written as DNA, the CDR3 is TGCAGTGCTAGAGAGGGGTTCGCGGACCACTCCTACGAGCAGTACTTC.

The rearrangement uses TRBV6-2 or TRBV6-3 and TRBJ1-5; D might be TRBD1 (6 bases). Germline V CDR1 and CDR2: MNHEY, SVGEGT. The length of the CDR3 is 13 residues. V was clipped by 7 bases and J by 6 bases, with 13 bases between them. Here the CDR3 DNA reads TGTGCCAGCACTTGGGGGCTCGGTCAGCCCCAGCATTTT. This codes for CASTWGLGQPQHF.

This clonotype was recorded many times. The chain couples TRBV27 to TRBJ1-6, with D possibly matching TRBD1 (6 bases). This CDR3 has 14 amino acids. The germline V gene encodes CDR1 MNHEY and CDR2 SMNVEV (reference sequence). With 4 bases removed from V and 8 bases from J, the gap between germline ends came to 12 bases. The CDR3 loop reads CASSSTGWDSPLHF. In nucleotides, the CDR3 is TGTGCCAGCAGTTCGACAGGATGGGATTCACCCCTCCACTTT.

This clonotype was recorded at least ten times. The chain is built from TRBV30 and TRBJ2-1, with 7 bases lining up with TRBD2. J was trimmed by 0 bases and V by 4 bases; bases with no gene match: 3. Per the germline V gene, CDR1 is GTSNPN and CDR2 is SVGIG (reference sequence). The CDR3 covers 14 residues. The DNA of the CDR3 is TGTGCCTGGAAGGGCGGGAGCTCCTACAATGAGCAGTTCTTC. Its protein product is CAWKGGSSYNEQFF.

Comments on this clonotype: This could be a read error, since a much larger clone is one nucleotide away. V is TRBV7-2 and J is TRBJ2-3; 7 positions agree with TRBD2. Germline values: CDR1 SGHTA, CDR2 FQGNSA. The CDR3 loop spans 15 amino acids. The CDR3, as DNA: TGTGCCAGCAGCTTGGGGGTGACTAGCACAGATACGAAGTATTTT. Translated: CASSLGVTSTDTKYF.

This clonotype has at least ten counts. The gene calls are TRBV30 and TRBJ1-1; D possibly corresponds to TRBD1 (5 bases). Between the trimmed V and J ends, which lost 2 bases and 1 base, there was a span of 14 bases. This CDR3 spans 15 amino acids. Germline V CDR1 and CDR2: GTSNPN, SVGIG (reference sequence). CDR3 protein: CAWSPAGRENTEAFF. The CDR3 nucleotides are TGTGCCTGGAGTCCTGCGGGACGGGAGAACACTGAAGCTTTCTTT.

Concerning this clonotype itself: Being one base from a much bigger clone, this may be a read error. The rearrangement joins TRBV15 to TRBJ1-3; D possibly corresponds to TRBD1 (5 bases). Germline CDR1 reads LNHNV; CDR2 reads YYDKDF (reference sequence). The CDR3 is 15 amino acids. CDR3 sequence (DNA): TGTGCCACCAGCAGAGGAACAGGCTCTGGAAACAACATATATTTT. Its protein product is CATSRGTGSGNNIYF.

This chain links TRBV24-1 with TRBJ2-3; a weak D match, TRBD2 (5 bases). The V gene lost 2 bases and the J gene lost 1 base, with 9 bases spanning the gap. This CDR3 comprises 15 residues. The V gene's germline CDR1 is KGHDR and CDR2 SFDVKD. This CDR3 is CATSDSGRRTDTQYF. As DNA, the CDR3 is TGTGCCACCAGTGATTCGGGGAGACGCACAGATACGCAGTATTTT.

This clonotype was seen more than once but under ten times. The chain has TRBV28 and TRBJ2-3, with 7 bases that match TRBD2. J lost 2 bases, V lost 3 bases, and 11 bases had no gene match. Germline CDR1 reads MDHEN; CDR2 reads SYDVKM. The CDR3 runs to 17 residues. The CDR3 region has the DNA TGTGCCAGCAGTTTTGATGTCCGGCTAGCGGACACAGATACGCAGTATTTT. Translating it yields CASSFDVRLADTDTQYF.

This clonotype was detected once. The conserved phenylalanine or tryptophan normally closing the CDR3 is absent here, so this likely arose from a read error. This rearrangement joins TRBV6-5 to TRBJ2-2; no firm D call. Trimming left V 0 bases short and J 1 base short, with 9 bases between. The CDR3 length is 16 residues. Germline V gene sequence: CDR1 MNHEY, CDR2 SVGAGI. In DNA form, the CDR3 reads TGTGCCAGCAGTTACTCGTCGCTCCTGAACACCGGGGAGCTGTTTCTT. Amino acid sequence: CASSYSSLLNTGELFL.

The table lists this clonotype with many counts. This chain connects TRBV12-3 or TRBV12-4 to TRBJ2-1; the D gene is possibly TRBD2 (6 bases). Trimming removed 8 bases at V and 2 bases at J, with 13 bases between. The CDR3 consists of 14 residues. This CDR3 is CASCRSGPYNEQFF. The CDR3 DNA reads TGTGCCAGCTGTCGTAGCGGCCCCTACAATGAGCAGTTCTTC.

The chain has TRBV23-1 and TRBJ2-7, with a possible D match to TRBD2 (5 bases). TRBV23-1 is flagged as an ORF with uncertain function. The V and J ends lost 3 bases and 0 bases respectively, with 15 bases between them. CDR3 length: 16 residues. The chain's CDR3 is CASSHNGLAHSYEQYF. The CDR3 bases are TGCGCCAGCAGTCACAACGGTTTAGCGCACTCCTACGAGCAGTACTTC.

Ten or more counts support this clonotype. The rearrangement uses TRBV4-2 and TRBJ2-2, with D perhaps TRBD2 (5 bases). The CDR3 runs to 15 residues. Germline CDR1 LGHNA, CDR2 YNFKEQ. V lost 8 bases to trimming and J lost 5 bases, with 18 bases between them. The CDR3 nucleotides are TGTGCCAGCGGGTCCCGAGGAGGACTGACCGGGGAGCTGTTTTTT. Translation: CASGSRGGLTGELFF.

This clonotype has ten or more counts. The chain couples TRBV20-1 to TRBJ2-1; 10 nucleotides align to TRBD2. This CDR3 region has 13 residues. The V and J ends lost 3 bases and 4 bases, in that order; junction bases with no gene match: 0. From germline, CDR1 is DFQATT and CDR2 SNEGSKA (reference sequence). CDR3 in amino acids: CSASSGRYNEQFF. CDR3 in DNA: TGCAGTGCTAGTAGCGGGAGGTACAATGAGCAGTTCTTC.

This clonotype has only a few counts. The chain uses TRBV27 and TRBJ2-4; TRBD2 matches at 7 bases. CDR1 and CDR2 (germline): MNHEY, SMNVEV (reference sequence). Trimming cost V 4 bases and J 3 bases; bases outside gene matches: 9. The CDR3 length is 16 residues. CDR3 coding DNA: TGTGCCAGCAGTTCTCGGGGGGTTGTCGGCAAAAACATTCAGTACTTC. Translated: CASSSRGVVGKNIQYF.

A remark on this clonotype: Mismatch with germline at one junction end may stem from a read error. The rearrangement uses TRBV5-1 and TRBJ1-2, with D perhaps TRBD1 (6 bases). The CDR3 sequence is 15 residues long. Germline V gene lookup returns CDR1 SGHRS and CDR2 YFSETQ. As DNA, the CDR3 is TGCGCCAGCAGCTGGGACCTCAGGGGAGCAGATGGCTCCACCTTC. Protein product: CASSWDLRGADGSTF.

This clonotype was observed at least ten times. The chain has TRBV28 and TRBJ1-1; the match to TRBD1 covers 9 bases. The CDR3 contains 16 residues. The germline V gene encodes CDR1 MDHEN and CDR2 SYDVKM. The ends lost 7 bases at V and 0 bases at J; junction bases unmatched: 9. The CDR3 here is CASIPGTGLMNTEAFF. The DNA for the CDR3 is TGTGCCAGCATCCCCGGGACAGGGCTTATGAACACTGAAGCTTTCTTT. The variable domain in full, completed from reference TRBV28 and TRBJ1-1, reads DVKVTQSSRYLVKRTGEKVFLECVQDMDHENMFWYRQDPGLGLRLIYFSYDVKMKEKGDIPEGYSVSREKKERFSLILESASTNQTSMYLCASIPGTGLMNTEAFFGQGTRLTVV.

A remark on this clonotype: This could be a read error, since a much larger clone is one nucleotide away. This chain's CDR3 is CASSWCGTHHNEQFF. The CDR3 DNA follows: TGTGCCAGCAGTTGGTGCGGCACACACCACAATGAGCAGTTCTTC. The rearrangement joins TRBV6-2 or TRBV6-3 to TRBJ2-1; D gene ambiguous. The CDR3 has 15 residues. The germline V gene encodes CDR1 MNHEY and CDR2 SVGEGT. The V end was cut by 4 bases, the J end by 5 bases, with 15 bases between.